This T cell receptor (beta chain) was observed in a study of a mutant IDH1 vaccine in newly diagnosed glioma (dated by TCRdb to the early 2020s). Notes on the research overall: Vaccination started 4-6 weeks after radiotherapy alone, or was given together with temozolomide cycles in the groups whose treatment included chemotherapy. Visit V12 was the week-35 safety follow-up and visit V13 was the week-47 end of study. Longitudinal TCRB deep sequencing was performed for about two dozen treated patients wherever samples were available for exploratory analyses. Peripheral blood was drawn at six visits: V03 (baseline), V05, V07, V10, V12 and V13. The approximately 33 treated patients were about 60% male and 37.5% female, with a mean age of approximately 40 years. Prior to enrollment, patients had been given standard therapy consisting of radiotherapy alone, temozolomide alone, or radiochemotherapy with temozolomide, with the combination given to most patients.

Of note for this clone: Its antigen remains undetermined. It has no much larger one-base neighbor in the sample; base qualities were not kept.

The time point label here, explained by the study, means: week 35, safety follow-up. A 20-mer mutant IDH1 peptide at 300 micrograms in Montanide made up each vaccine dose, which was injected subcutaneously together with topical imiquimod. Patients were given eight vaccinations, in weeks 1, 3, 5, 7, 11, 15, 19 and 23, which matched visits V03 through V10. The donors had newly diagnosed IDH1-mutant astrocytomas of WHO grade 3 or 4 that showed loss of nuclear ATRX. The samples were drawn from NOA16, a multicentre, single-arm, open-label phase I trial in Germany that tested a mutant IDH1 peptide vaccine in humans for the first time. Genomic DNA for TCRB sequencing was extracted from EDTA blood using the DNeasy Blood and Tissue Kit. Receptors were amplified or captured by the immunoSEQ multiplex PCR assay. The hsTCRB Kit was used according to the manufacturer's protocol to amplify rearranged TCR beta chain sequences. An Illumina MiSeq was used to sequence the TCRB libraries. The original pipeline was this. Demultiplexing, trimming and gene mapping were performed with the kit vendor's proprietary platform. TCRdb's version of the immuneACCESS table is confined to in-frame rearrangements and falls short of the full clone set. An unresolved V gene accounts for under half of the shortfall where checked; the remainder is of unknown origin. That table gives V, J and clone size, and the DNA gave D and trimming. The sample table shows about 27,000 clones, and more than 65% are seen once. In total, the top ten clones hold roughly 7.8% of the sample.

Study-level results and caveats: It was noted by the authors that analyses of patient blood samples could not be reproduced owing to sample limitations. PBMC samples for TCRB deep sequencing were selected based on availability. Vaccine-induced immune responses across multiple MHC alleles were detected in approximately 93% of patients. Pseudoprogression seemed to be unrelated to changes in the top peripheral T cell clonotypes found by TCRB sequencing.

V is clipped by 1 base and J by 8 bases, and the sequence between their germline boundaries is 14 bases long. The germline V gene yields LGHNA for CDR1 and YNFKEQ for CDR2. Including cysteine and phenylalanine, the CDR3 has 15 amino acids. Of the read, only the CDR3 DNA is kept; its 45 bases are in frame from base 1. This clonotype originated in a man aged 50-59 years with glioma. The sequenced sample was PBMCs, obtained from a glioma patient whose treatment included an IDH1 peptide vaccine. Recombination connected TRBV4-2 to TRBJ1-4; no D gene can be assigned with confidence. The bases read TGTGCCAGCAGCCAAGGGGTGACTCGGGCCGAAAAACTGTTTTTT. Translated, this gives CASSQGVTRAEKLFF.